These T cell receptor beta chains were read from a single sample in a study of cytomegalovirus exposure and HLA in healthy donors. Repertoires were generated with immunoSEQ multiplex PCR, while TCRdb's copy carries only in-frame clones and drops some. The sample contains about 160,000 clones, 65% to 70% of which appear only once. What was sequenced was PBMCs. The receptors originated from a woman aged 18-29 years in good health and CMV-seropositive. Each CDR3 is given with its conserved first and last residue. Each record gives: J gene, clone size, V gene, D gene, CDR3 DNA, CDR3 protein. The D gene is left open where the match is weak. Size is stated for part of the rows, as once, few or many counts, or as a class when the clone is expanded.

j_call: TRBJ1-1; clone_size: NA; v_call: TRBV7-9; d_call: TRBD1; cdr3_nt: TGTGCCAGCAGCCTGACAGGGGCGAACACTGAAGCTTTCTTT; cdr3_aa: CASSLTGANTEAFF
j_call: TRBJ2-5; clone_size: NA; v_call: TRBV7-9; d_call: NA; cdr3_nt: TGTGCCAGCAGCTTCTCAGGGGTCGGGGAGACCCAGTACTTC; cdr3_aa: CASSFSGVGETQYF
j_call: TRBJ2-1; clone_size: NA; v_call: TRBV9; d_call: TRBD1; cdr3_nt: TGTGCCAGCAGCGTTCAGTCAGGGCAGGGGGCACGTAATGAGCAGTTCTTC; cdr3_aa: CASSVQSGQGARNEQFF
j_call: TRBJ1-5; clone_size: NA; v_call: TRBV7-2; d_call: TRBD1; cdr3_nt: TGTGCCAGCAGCCCCGGGACAGCCCCTCAGCCCCAGCATTTT; cdr3_aa: CASSPGTAPQPQHF
j_call: TRBJ2-1; clone_size: NA; v_call: TRBV6-1; d_call: TRBD2; cdr3_nt: TGTGCCAGCAAGGCTAGCGGGGCGGGCTACTATGAGCAGTTCTTC; cdr3_aa: CASKASGAGYYEQFF
j_call: TRBJ2-1; clone_size: few; v_call: TRBV4-2; d_call: TRBD2; cdr3_nt: TGTGCCAGCAGCCGGAGACTAGCGGGGGGGCCGATCAATGAGCAGTTCTTC; cdr3_aa: CASSRRLAGGPINEQFF
j_call: TRBJ1-2; clone_size: NA; v_call: TRBV5-6; d_call: NA; cdr3_nt: TGTGCCAGCAGCTTGGAGCTTTTTCGGGGCTACACCTTC; cdr3_aa: CASSLELFRGYTF
j_call: TRBJ1-1; clone_size: NA; v_call: TRBV7-7; d_call: NA; cdr3_nt: TGTGCTAGCAGCTTAAGACGGACAGCCTCTGTGAACACTGAAGCTTTCTTT; cdr3_aa: CASSLRRTASVNTEAFF
j_call: TRBJ2-5; clone_size: NA; v_call: TRBV20-1; d_call: NA; cdr3_nt: TGCAGTGCTAGAGTGAGAGAGACCCAGTACTTC; cdr3_aa: CSARVRETQYF
j_call: TRBJ2-1; clone_size: NA; v_call: TRBV2; d_call: NA; cdr3_nt: TGTGCCAGCAGTGAAGCGAATATTCACCTACAGGGCTCGGACAATGAGCAGTTCTTC; cdr3_aa: CASSEANIHLQGSDNEQFF
j_call: TRBJ2-5; clone_size: NA; v_call: TRBV6-1; d_call: TRBD1; cdr3_nt: TGTGCCAGCACCGGACAGGGGGCGCGATTAGAGACCCAGTACTTC; cdr3_aa: CASTGQGARLETQYF
j_call: TRBJ2-1; clone_size: NA; v_call: TRBV27; d_call: TRBD2; cdr3_nt: TGTGCCAGCTCCTGGCCAGCGGGGGGCAGCTCCTACAATGAGCAGTTCTTC; cdr3_aa: CASSWPAGGSSYNEQFF
j_call: TRBJ2-1; clone_size: NA; v_call: TRBV9; d_call: TRBD2; cdr3_nt: TGTGCCAGCAGCTCGAGGATAGCGGGAGGGGTCGATGAGCAGTTCTTC; cdr3_aa: CASSSRIAGGVDEQFF
j_call: TRBJ2-1; clone_size: once; v_call: TRBV19; d_call: NA; cdr3_nt: TGTGCCAGAGGGTTTGGGGTCAGGGGGAACGGGAGCAAATACAATGAGCAGTTCTTC; cdr3_aa: CARGFGVRGNGSKYNEQFF
j_call: TRBJ2-7; clone_size: NA; v_call: TRBV15; d_call: NA; cdr3_nt: TGTGCCACCAGCAGAGGCACCGGGGGTCGGAAAGGGTACGAGCAGTACTTC; cdr3_aa: CATSRGTGGRKGYEQYF
j_call: TRBJ2-4; clone_size: NA; v_call: TRBV7-8; d_call: TRBD1; cdr3_nt: TGTGCCAGCAGCGCCGACAGGGTGCGCGGCATTCAGTACTTC; cdr3_aa: CASSADRVRGIQYF
j_call: TRBJ2-5; clone_size: NA; v_call: TRBV7-6; d_call: NA; cdr3_nt: TGTGCCAGCAGCTCTGCCGGAGGAGTGGAGACCCAGTACTTC; cdr3_aa: CASSSAGGVETQYF
j_call: TRBJ1-2; clone_size: NA; v_call: TRBV5-1; d_call: TRBD1; cdr3_nt: TGCGCCAGCAGCTTCGGGGACAGGGCAAACTATGGCTACACCTTC; cdr3_aa: CASSFGDRANYGYTF
j_call: TRBJ2-7; clone_size: NA; v_call: TRBV4-1; d_call: NA; cdr3_nt: TGCGCCAGCAGCCTGTGGGCTACAGGTAATCGCGAGCAGTACTTC; cdr3_aa: CASSLWATGNREQYF
j_call: TRBJ2-5; clone_size: NA; v_call: TRBV7-8; d_call: TRBD1; cdr3_nt: TGTGCCAGCAGGGCCGGGACAGGCGTCCAAGAGACCCAGTACTTC; cdr3_aa: CASRAGTGVQETQYF
j_call: TRBJ1-4; clone_size: NA; v_call: TRBV6-1; d_call: TRBD1; cdr3_nt: TGTGCCAGCAGTCCAGGACAGGGCGGGGGTGAAAAACTGTTTTTT; cdr3_aa: CASSPGQGGGEKLFF
j_call: TRBJ1-5; clone_size: NA; v_call: TRBV9; d_call: TRBD1; cdr3_nt: TGTGCCAGCAGCGTAGGACAGGGAGTAGGGCAGCCCCAGCATTTT; cdr3_aa: CASSVGQGVGQPQHF
j_call: TRBJ1-1; clone_size: NA; v_call: TRBV18; d_call: TRBD1; cdr3_nt: TGTGCCAGCTCCACCCAGGGGGAGGTAAGGACTGAAGCTTTCTTT; cdr3_aa: CASSTQGEVRTEAFF
j_call: TRBJ2-7; clone_size: NA; v_call: TRBV6-1; d_call: NA; cdr3_nt: TGTGCCAGCAGTGAAGGTCAGGCCCTACTCTATACGGAGCAGTACTTC; cdr3_aa: CASSEGQALLYTEQYF
j_call: TRBJ2-7; clone_size: NA; v_call: TRBV7-3; d_call: TRBD2; cdr3_nt: TGTGCCAGCAGCTTAGCGGGAGGGTCATACGAGCAGTACTTC; cdr3_aa: CASSLAGGSYEQYF
j_call: TRBJ1-3; clone_size: NA; v_call: TRBV28; d_call: NA; cdr3_nt: TGTGCCAGCAGTTTAATCGACGGGGGAGACACCATATATTTT; cdr3_aa: CASSLIDGGDTIYF
j_call: TRBJ2-1; clone_size: NA; v_call: TRBV30; d_call: NA; cdr3_nt: TGTGCCTGGAGGTATCTAAACAATGAGCAGTTCTTC; cdr3_aa: CAWRYLNNEQFF
j_call: TRBJ2-7; clone_size: NA; v_call: TRBV28; d_call: TRBD1; cdr3_nt: TGTGCCAGCAGTACCGGACAGGGGTCGTACGAGCAGTACTTC; cdr3_aa: CASSTGQGSYEQYF
j_call: TRBJ1-4; clone_size: NA; v_call: TRBV5-1; d_call: NA; cdr3_nt: TGCGCCAGCAGCTCACAGGGTGCAACTAATGAAAAACTGTTTTTT; cdr3_aa: CASSSQGATNEKLFF
j_call: TRBJ2-1; clone_size: NA; v_call: TRBV4-1; d_call: NA; cdr3_nt: TGCGCCAGCAGCCAGGGGGGCTCCTACAATGAGCAGTTCTTC; cdr3_aa: CASSQGGSYNEQFF
j_call: TRBJ2-7; clone_size: NA; v_call: TRBV19; d_call: NA; cdr3_nt: TGTGCCAGTCGCACGGCCTACGAGCAGTACTTC; cdr3_aa: CASRTAYEQYF
j_call: TRBJ1-5; clone_size: NA; v_call: TRBV5-1; d_call: NA; cdr3_nt: TGCGCCAGCAGCTTGGACGGTCAGCCCCAGCATTTT; cdr3_aa: CASSLDGQPQHF
j_call: TRBJ1-4; clone_size: NA; v_call: TRBV19; d_call: TRBD1; cdr3_nt: TGTGCCAGTAGTACCTGGACAGGGGGAGGTGAAAAACTGTTTTTT; cdr3_aa: CASSTWTGGGEKLFF
j_call: TRBJ2-7; clone_size: NA; v_call: TRBV29-1; d_call: TRBD2; cdr3_nt: TGCAGCGTTGAAGATCTAGCGGGAGGGCGGTCTGAGCAGTACTTC; cdr3_aa: CSVEDLAGGRSEQYF
j_call: TRBJ2-4; clone_size: few; v_call: TRBV10-3; d_call: NA; cdr3_nt: TGTGCCATCAGTGATAGTGTAGCATCCAAAAACATTCAGTACTTC; cdr3_aa: CAISDSVASKNIQYF
j_call: TRBJ2-7; clone_size: NA; v_call: TRBV7-9; d_call: TRBD1; cdr3_nt: TGTGCCAGCAGCCTAGGAGGGACAGGGAAACTCTACGAGCAGTACTTC; cdr3_aa: CASSLGGTGKLYEQYF
j_call: TRBJ1-1; clone_size: NA; v_call: TRBV28; d_call: TRBD1; cdr3_nt: TGTGCCAGCAGTACAGGGGGGAACACTGAAGCTTTCTTT; cdr3_aa: CASSTGGNTEAFF
j_call: TRBJ2-2; clone_size: few; v_call: TRBV9; d_call: TRBD2; cdr3_nt: TGTGCCAGCAGCGTATACACTAGCGGGAGGGGCACCGGGGAGCTGTTTTTT; cdr3_aa: CASSVYTSGRGTGELFF
j_call: TRBJ1-6; clone_size: NA; v_call: TRBV2; d_call: NA; cdr3_nt: TGTGCCAGCAGAGACGATCCCTTCGGGAATTCACCCCTCCACTTT; cdr3_aa: CASRDDPFGNSPLHF
j_call: TRBJ2-6; clone_size: NA; v_call: TRBV27; d_call: NA; cdr3_nt: TGTGCCAGCAGCCTGACAGTATCTGGGGCCAACGTCCTGACTTTC; cdr3_aa: CASSLTVSGANVLTF
j_call: TRBJ2-3; clone_size: few; v_call: TRBV19; d_call: TRBD2; cdr3_nt: TGTGCCAGTAGTTGGCGGGGGGCCATCACAGATACGCAGTATTTT; cdr3_aa: CASSWRGAITDTQYF
j_call: TRBJ2-1; clone_size: few; v_call: TRBV30; d_call: TRBD2; cdr3_nt: TGTGCCTGGAGTACAGGGAGTAGCGGGGTGCTGCGTGAGCAGTTCTTC; cdr3_aa: CAWSTGSSGVLREQFF
j_call: TRBJ2-7; clone_size: NA; v_call: TRBV7-2; d_call: NA; cdr3_nt: TGTGCCAGCAGCTTATATATTCTCCTGGAGCAGTACTTC; cdr3_aa: CASSLYILLEQYF
j_call: TRBJ2-3; clone_size: NA; v_call: TRBV5-1; d_call: NA; cdr3_nt: TGCGCCAGCAGCTTGGTCGCGAGGTATTTGAGCACAGATACGCAGTATTTT; cdr3_aa: CASSLVARYLSTDTQYF
j_call: TRBJ1-2; clone_size: NA; v_call: TRBV5-6; d_call: TRBD1; cdr3_nt: TGTGCCAGCAGCTTGGCCCCAACAGGGGTGGCCCAGAACTATGGCTACACCTTC; cdr3_aa: CASSLAPTGVAQNYGYTF
j_call: TRBJ2-1; clone_size: NA; v_call: TRBV7-6; d_call: TRBD2; cdr3_nt: TGTGCCAGCAGCCCCGCAGCGGGAGGGCCGAACAATGAGCAGTTCTTC; cdr3_aa: CASSPAAGGPNNEQFF
j_call: TRBJ2-3; clone_size: NA; v_call: TRBV15; d_call: NA; cdr3_nt: TGTGCCACCAGCAGATCCAGGACAGTGACAGATACGCAGTATTTT; cdr3_aa: CATSRSRTVTDTQYF
j_call: TRBJ1-5; clone_size: few; v_call: TRBV30; d_call: NA; cdr3_nt: TGTGCCTGGAGCGGCGGCACATCTCCTGCTTATAGCAATCAGCCCCAGCATTTT; cdr3_aa: CAWSGGTSPAYSNQPQHF